The source of this T cell receptor (beta chain) is a study of blood T cell repertoires in COVID-19. Produced via immunoSEQ multiplex PCR; TCRdb's table is partial and in-frame only. In the table there are approximately 230,000 clones, around 90% of which are singletons. Germline V gives CDR1 SGHDT, CDR2 YYEEEE. The CDR3 length is 16 residues. V was clipped by 4 bases and J by 0 bases, with 14 bases between them. Sequenced input: peripheral blood. The chain links TRBV5-6 to TRBJ1-3; no firm D call. The origin of this receptor is a man aged 18 to 29 with active or convalescent COVID-19. CDR3 sequence reads: CASSRITASSGNTIYF. CDR3 nucleotides: TGTGCCAGCAGCAGGATAACAGCAAGCTCTGGAAACACCATATATTTT.